The text below deals with one T cell receptor beta chain. This sample was included in a study of OX40 agonist ivuxolimab in advanced cancers. Only in-frame clones appear in the TCRdb table, and some are missing; sequencing was by immunoSEQ multiplex PCR. The table lists some 100,000 clones, about 85% of them singletons. This CDR3 has 14 amino acids. Germline V lookup: CDR1 SNHLY, CDR2 FYNNEI. With 6 bases clipped from V and 4 bases from J, the junction kept 8 bases outside the gene matches. The input for sequencing was CD4+ or CD8+ T cells sorted from blood, taken in a trial of the OX40 agonist ivuxolimab. The chain recombines TRBV2 with TRBJ1-2; TRBD1 aligns across 7 bases. The sequence was obtained from an adult with an advanced solid tumor such as melanoma, head and neck, liver or kidney cancer. CDR3 sequence: CASRPGQRSYGYTF. In nucleotides, the CDR3 is TGTGCCAGCAGGCCGGGACAGAGATCCTATGGCTACACCTTC.